Listed here are 27 T cell receptor beta chains from one sample, sequenced in a study of radiotherapy plus CTLA-4 blockade in lung cancer. TCRdb keeps only in-frame clones here, not all; method: immunoSEQ multiplex PCR. Counted here are some 73,000 clones, around 74% occurring once; the ten biggest clones make up roughly a tenth. The material was peripheral blood, obtained from a patient treated with radiotherapy plus ipilimumab. The source is a human donor with non-small cell lung cancer whose response to radiotherapy plus ipilimumab could not be evaluated.

The chain couples TRBV6-5 to TRBJ1-1, with a possible D match to TRBD1 (6 bases). Germline CDR1 and CDR2: MNHEY and SVGAGI. The ends were cut back, 4 bases at V and 4 bases at J, with 13 bases in the middle. The CDR3 spans 14 residues. The CDR3 nucleotides read TGTGCCAGCAGTTCTCCTGGGGGCCGCACTGAAGCTTTCTTT. It specifies CASSSPGGRTEAFF.

The V and J genes are TRBV7-3 and TRBJ1-1; D not resolved. The ends were cut back, 0 bases at V and 7 bases at J, with 9 bases in the middle. The CDR3 covers 13 residues. Germline values: CDR1 SGHTA, CDR2 FQGTGA. CDR3 coding DNA: TGTGCCAGCAGCTTAACGCCTCAGGATGAAGCTTTCTTT. This gives the protein CASSLTPQDEAFF.

V is TRBV11-2 and J is TRBJ1-2; D is uncertain. This CDR3 spans 14 amino acids. V gave up 5 bases and J gave up 0 bases, with 10 bases separating them. Germline lookup yields CDR1 SGHAT and CDR2 FQNNGV. The CDR3 nucleotides read TGTGCCAGCAGCCCGGGGAGTACTAACTATGGCTACACCTTC. This codes for CASSPGSTNYGYTF. The entire variable domain, with the rest obtained from reference TRBV11-2 and TRBJ1-2, is as follows: EAGVAQSPRYKIIEKRQSVAFWCNPISGHATLYWYQQILGQGPKLLIQFQNNGVVDDSQLPKDRFSAERLKGVDSTLKIQPAKLEDSAVYLCASSPGSTNYGYTFGSGTRLTVV.

J is TRBJ2-5 and V is TRBV11-1; D might be TRBD2 (6 bases). Trimming left V 2 bases short and J 4 bases short, with 20 bases between. This CDR3 has 17 residues. Per germline, CDR1 SGHAT and CDR2 FQDESV (reference sequence). CDR3 DNA sequence: TGTGCCAGCAGCTTAATGGTACCGGGGGAGGTTGGAGAGACCCAGTACTTC. Translating it yields CASSLMVPGEVGETQYF.

This sequence joins TRBV4-1 and TRBJ1-5; the match to TRBD1 covers 9 bases. The length of the CDR3 is 17 residues. The germline V gene encodes CDR1 MGHRA and CDR2 YSYEKL. V lost 3 bases and J lost 4; bases outside the gene matches: 10. The CDR3 protein is CASSHRLDRGLNQPQHF. CDR3 bases: TGCGCCAGCAGCCATAGGTTGGACAGGGGCTTGAATCAGCCCCAGCATTTT.

J is TRBJ1-1 and V is TRBV30; D is uncertain. Germline values: CDR1 GTSNPN, CDR2 SVGIG (reference sequence). The CDR3 has 13 amino acids. This CDR3 is CAFQTEMNTEAFF. The CDR3 nucleotides are TGTGCATTCCAGACGGAGATGAACACTGAAGCTTTCTTT.

This clone was counted at least ten times. The chain recombines TRBV13 with TRBJ2-2; 8 positions match TRBD1. This CDR3 region has 15 residues. V trimming: 2 bases; J trimming: 6 bases; junction bases outside the gene matches: 5. Per the germline V gene, CDR1 is PRHDT and CDR2 is FYEKMQ (reference sequence). CDR3 in amino acids: CASSLSLQGAGELFF. The CDR3 DNA reads TGTGCCAGCAGCTTATCACTACAGGGGGCCGGGGAGCTGTTTTTT.

This clone has a handful of counts. The chain joins TRBV4-2 to TRBJ1-2; TRBD1 agrees at 9 bases. Germline V gene data show CDR1 as LGHNA and CDR2 as YNFKEQ. The CDR3 has 15 amino acids. V lost 2 bases to trimming and J lost 7 bases; unmatched junction nucleotides: 8. For the CDR3, the DNA is TGTGCCAGCAGCCAATCTTCGGGACAGGGTTTTGGCTACACCTTC. Translating it yields CASSQSSGQGFGYTF.

In its sample, this clone was seen a few times. This rearrangement joins TRBV30 to TRBJ1-1; TRBD1 matches at 11 bases. The germline V gene encodes CDR1 GTSNPN and CDR2 SVGIG (reference sequence). The CDR3 covers 17 residues. The trim removed 4 bases at V and 4 bases at J, leaving 14 bases unmatched. Here the CDR3 reads CAWKPTGTGGRSTEAFF. The CDR3 region has the DNA TGTGCCTGGAAGCCAACCGGGACAGGGGGGCGAAGCACTGAAGCTTTCTTT.

The CDR3 here is CASQRGNTIYF. CDR3 DNA sequence: TGTGCCAGCCAACGGGGAAACACCATATATTTT. This chain joins TRBV6-6 and TRBJ1-3, with D uncertain. The CDR3 runs to 11 residues. The ends were cut back, 8 bases at V and 4 bases at J, with 6 bases in the middle. From germline, CDR1 is MNHNY and CDR2 SVGAGI (reference sequence).

A few counts support this clone. The genes are TRBV6-5 and TRBJ2-6; D call uncertain. Between the trimmed V and J ends, which lost 2 bases and 2 bases, there was a span of 7 bases. This CDR3 is 15 amino acids long. CDR1 is MNHEY and CDR2 is SVGAGI in the germline V gene. As DNA, the CDR3 is TGTGCCAGCAGTTACGCCGGTGCTGGGGCCAACGTCCTGACTTTC. Its translation: CASSYAGAGANVLTF.

By share of the sample, this clone is medium-sized (0.01 to 0.1%). The V call is TRBV2, the J call TRBJ1-4; 9 nucleotides match TRBD1. Looked up from germline, CDR1 is SNHLY and CDR2 is FYNNEI. V trimming: 3 bases; J trimming: 8 bases; junction bases outside the gene matches: 10. The CDR3 is 16 residues long. This CDR3 is CASSDMMDRGWEKLFF. Written as DNA, the CDR3 is TGTGCCAGCAGTGACATGATGGACAGGGGATGGGAAAAACTGTTTTTT.

The CDR3 sequence is CASSLAGGLGDGYTF. In DNA, the CDR3 is TGCGCCAGCAGCTTGGCAGGGGGTCTCGGAGATGGCTACACCTTC. The rearrangement uses TRBV5-1 and TRBJ1-2; 7 positions agree with TRBD1. Trimming took 0 bases from V and 6 from J; bases not matched to a gene: 8. This CDR3 has 15 amino acids. The V gene's germline CDR1 is SGHRS and CDR2 YFSETQ.

Only one count was recorded for this clone. This chain joins TRBV11-2 and TRBJ2-7; D uncertain. Germline assignment: CDR1 SGHAT and CDR2 FQNNGV. CDR3 length: 15 residues. Trimming stripped 3 bases from V and 5 bases from J, with 17 bases between. The CDR3 loop is CASSFRLVEFHEQYF. CDR3 in DNA: TGTGCCAGCAGCTTTAGGCTAGTGGAATTCCACGAGCAGTACTTC.

The gene calls are TRBV7-9 and TRBJ2-6; a weak D match, TRBD1 (6 bases). CDR1 and CDR2 (germline): SEHNR, FQNEAQ (reference sequence). The ends were cut back, 5 bases at V and 1 base at J, with 9 bases in the middle. This CDR3 has 15 residues. CDR3 region: CASSVQGSGANVLTF. The DNA for the CDR3 is TGTGCCAGCAGCGTACAGGGTTCTGGGGCCAACGTCCTGACTTTC.

V is TRBV12-5 and J is TRBJ1-2, with TRBD1 matching 7 bases. Unmatched junction bases numbered 21, after V lost 4 bases and J lost 1 base. The length of the CDR3 is 20 residues. Germline CDR1 reads LGHNT; CDR2 reads FRNRAP. The CDR3: CASGSRIDRDSPSNNYGYTF. The CDR3 DNA reads as TGTGCTAGTGGTTCCCGAATCGACCGGGACAGCCCCAGTAATAACTATGGCTACACCTTC.

This clone showed up just a few times. The V and J genes are TRBV6-1 and TRBJ1-2; no reliable D call. Deletions cut 7 bases from V and 3 bases from J, with 15 bases between. The V gene's germline CDR1 is MNHNS and CDR2 SASEGT. The CDR3 spans 14 residues. The CDR3 loop reads CASNLAKQDYGYTF. Here the CDR3 DNA reads TGTGCCAGCAACCTGGCGAAGCAGGACTATGGCTACACCTTC.

This clone has only a few counts. The J gene is TRBJ1-1, the V gene TRBV14; no clear D. Trimming removed 6 bases from V and 4 bases from J, with 15 bases in between. This CDR3 region has 14 residues. The germline CDR1 and CDR2 sequences are SGHDN and FVKESK. The CDR3 sequence: CASRTSQSGTEAFF. DNA for the CDR3: TGTGCCAGCAGGACTTCACAATCGGGCACTGAAGCTTTCTTT.

This clone was recorded at least ten times. V is TRBV6-4 and J is TRBJ1-4, with a weak D call TRBD1 (5 bases). V was clipped by 9 bases and J by 0 bases, with 8 bases between them. Looked up from germline, CDR1 is MRHNA and CDR2 is SNTAGT. The CDR3 sequence is 13 residues long. CDR3 in DNA: TGTGCCAGACCGGGGGCAACTAATGAAAAACTGTTTTTT. This translates into CARPGATNEKLFF.

This chain uses TRBV9 with TRBJ2-1; 10 nucleotides match TRBD1. The CDR3 length is 15 residues. V gave up 0 bases and J gave up 5 bases; unmatched junction bases: 2. CDR1 and CDR2 from the germline V gene are SGDLS and YYNGEE. CDR3 in DNA: TGTGCCAGCAGCGTAGTGGGGACAGGGGACAATGAGCAGTTCTTC. It specifies CASSVVGTGDNEQFF.

In its sample, this clone was seen a few times. The chain is built from TRBV6-1 and TRBJ2-2, with TRBD2 identical over 11 bases. Germline values: CDR1 MNHNS, CDR2 SASEGT. CDR3 length: 15 residues. V gave up 4 bases and J gave up 5 bases; unmatched junction bases: 3. CDR3 in DNA: TGTGCCAGCAGTGCCGGGACTAGCGGTACCGGGGAGCTGTTTTTT. Translation gives CASSAGTSGTGELFF.

The chain recombines TRBV28 with TRBJ2-7, with 11 positions matching TRBD2. CDR3 length: 14 residues. With V trimmed by 7 bases and J by 3 bases, 5 bases remained unmatched. Germline CDR1 is MDHEN and CDR2 is SYDVKM. The DNA for the CDR3 is TGTGCCAGCAAAATAGCGGGGGGGCTCTACGAGCAGTACTTC. Encoded protein: CASKIAGGLYEQYF.

The chain recombines TRBV6-4 with TRBJ2-1; the match to TRBD2 covers 9 bases. The germline CDR1 and CDR2 sequences are MRHNA and SNTAGT. The CDR3 length is 15 residues. The V segment lost 5 bases and the J segment 7 bases; nucleotides outside the gene matches: 9. Here the CDR3 reads CASSLLAGIGNEQFF. For the CDR3, the DNA is TGTGCCAGCAGTTTACTAGCGGGTATCGGGAATGAGCAGTTCTTC.

The V and J genes are TRBV27 and TRBJ2-7; 9 bases fit TRBD1. There are 14 residues in the CDR3. The V gene end was trimmed by 6 bases and the J gene end by 6 bases; junction bases not matched to a gene: 9. Germline values: CDR1 MNHEY, CDR2 SMNVEV (reference sequence). The chain's CDR3 is CASRGGTGPSEQYF. CDR3 DNA: TGTGCCAGCAGGGGGGGGACAGGGCCGAGCGAGCAGTACTTC.

The chain joins TRBV2 to TRBJ1-3; unclear D gene. The germline gives CDR1 SNHLY, CDR2 FYNNEI. This CDR3 is 16 amino acids long. V was pared by 2 bases and J by 2 bases, with 13 bases between. The CDR3 here is CASSESLLAPGNTIYF. In nucleotides, the CDR3 is TGTGCCAGCAGTGAATCCCTTCTAGCCCCTGGAAACACCATATATTTT.

This clone was recorded a few times. The V gene is TRBV5-1, the J gene TRBJ1-4, with D possibly TRBD1 on 6 matching bases. The length of the CDR3 is 14 residues. Germline V gene sequence: CDR1 SGHRS, CDR2 YFSETQ. Trimming removed 0 bases from V and 8 bases from J, with 11 bases in between. The CDR3 loop is CASSLAGEGEKLFF. The CDR3 DNA reads TGCGCCAGCAGCTTGGCAGGGGAGGGGGAAAAACTGTTTTTT. The full variable domain, completed using reference TRBV5-1 and TRBJ1-4, is KAGVTQTPRYLIKTRGQQVTLSCSPISGHRSVSWYQQTPGQGLQFLFEYFSETQRNKGNFPGRFSGRQFSNSRSEMNVSTLELGDSALYLCASSLAGEGEKLFFGSGTQLSVL.

This sequence joins TRBV27 and TRBJ2-1; 9 bases are a match to TRBD2. The J segment lost 8 bases and the V segment lost 5 bases, leaving 10 bases of the junction unmatched. CDR3 length: 15 amino acids. Germline CDR1 reads MNHEY; CDR2 reads SMNVEV (reference sequence). CDR3 region: CASSISSGSWDEQFF. The CDR3 nucleotides read TGTGCCAGCAGTATAAGTAGCGGGAGTTGGGATGAGCAGTTCTTC.